The 18 T cell receptor beta chains given below trace back to one sample, sequenced in a study of T cells in lung cancer brain metastases (dated by TCRdb to the late 2010s). Libraries were constructed by the immunoSEQ multiplex PCR assay. Held by TCRdb, this immuneACCESS table contains in-frame sequences only and omits some clones. Under half of the omission traces to an unresolved V gene where checked; the cause of the rest is unknown. The sample data list about 5,000 clones, and 70% to 90% of these were observed just once. Roughly 8.3% of the sample is in the top ten clones. Source material: tumor tissue from a brain metastasis. This specimen's cell subset or site label, per the study, means: paired resected brain metastasis. The receptors were gathered from a woman aged 45-60 years with non-small cell lung cancer that had spread to the brain.

The V and J genes are TRBV19 and TRBJ2-6, with no clear D. V was trimmed by 9 bases and J by 0 bases, leaving 6 bases between them. Germline V lookup: CDR1 LNHDA, CDR2 SQIVND (reference sequence). The CDR3 has 13 amino acids. The CDR3 DNA reads TGTGCCAGACGGTACTCTGGGGCCAACGTCCTGACTTTC. Amino acid sequence: CARRYSGANVLTF. The complete variable domain, with remaining parts taken from reference TRBV19 and TRBJ2-6, reads DGGITQSPKYLFRKEGQNVTLSCEQNLNHDAMYWYRQDPGQGLRLIYYSQIVNDFQKGDIAEGYSVSREKKESFPLTVTSAQKNPTAFYLCARRYSGANVLTFGAGSRLTVL.

The chain recombines TRBV19 with TRBJ1-2; D gene unclear. The CDR3 totals 15 residues. Germline V lookup: CDR1 LNHDA, CDR2 SQIVND (reference sequence). V dropped 2 bases and J dropped 2 bases, with 12 bases sitting between them. The DNA of the CDR3 is TGTGCCAGTAGTATAAGGGCCGATCGAAACTATGGCTACACCTTC. Encoded protein: CASSIRADRNYGYTF.

The chain employs TRBV18 and TRBJ1-2, with D unresolved. Germline V gene sequence: CDR1 KGHSH, CDR2 LQKENI. This CDR3 has 12 amino acids. V dropped 6 bases and J dropped 0 bases, with 5 bases sitting between them. As DNA, the CDR3 is TGTGCCAGCTCCGACCCTAACTATGGCTACACCTTC. Amino acid sequence: CASSDPNYGYTF.

This rearrangement joins TRBV7-2 to TRBJ2-1; 9 bases are a match to TRBD1. This CDR3 is built from 17 residues. The junction had 12 bases not matched to a gene; V was cut back by 1 base and J by 8 bases. CDR1 SGHTA and CDR2 FQGNSA come from the germline V gene. CDR3 loop: CASSLGRGGTGMDEQFF. Here the CDR3 DNA reads TGTGCCAGCAGCTTAGGACGGGGAGGGACAGGGATGGATGAGCAGTTCTTC.

The chain has TRBV29-1 and TRBJ2-5, with TRBD2 identical over 9 bases. Germline V gene lookup returns CDR1 SQVTM and CDR2 ANQGSEA. The CDR3 has 14 residues. The trim removed 5 bases at V and 5 bases at J, leaving 9 bases unmatched. For the CDR3, the DNA is TGCAGCGTTTGGGTAGCGGGAGAAATGGAGACCCAGTACTTC. This sequence encodes CSVWVAGEMETQYF.

The gene calls are TRBV11-2 and TRBJ2-7; TRBD2 agrees at 10 bases. The junction had 15 bases not matched to a gene; V was cut back by 4 bases and J by 9 bases. The CDR3 is 16 residues long. CDR1 and CDR2 from the germline V gene are SGHAT and FQNNGV. The CDR3 region is CASSSAPSSGSTGQYF. The CDR3 bases are TGTGCCAGCAGCTCCGCCCCATCTAGCGGGAGTACGGGGCAGTACTTC.

J is TRBJ2-1 and V is TRBV7-9, with a weak D call TRBD2 (6 bases). This CDR3 contains 16 residues. With 4 bases removed from V and 3 bases from J, the gap between germline ends came to 16 bases. Germline CDR1 is SEHNR and CDR2 is FQNEAQ (reference sequence). The CDR3 loop is CASSSPLAASYNEQFF. In nucleotides, the CDR3 is TGTGCCAGCAGCTCCCCTTTAGCGGCCAGCTACAATGAGCAGTTCTTC.

The gene calls are TRBV5-1 and TRBJ2-3, with TRBD2 matching over 8 bases. V dropped 7 bases and J dropped 6; count of bases not matched to a gene: 10. The CDR3 contains 14 residues. Germline assignment: CDR1 SGHRS and CDR2 YFSETQ. This chain's CDR3 is CASYPSGGADTQYF. For the CDR3, the DNA is TGCGCCAGCTATCCCTCGGGGGGGGCGGATACGCAGTATTTT.

This chain links TRBV30 with TRBJ1-2; D may be TRBD1 (5 bases). CDR1 and CDR2 (germline): GTSNPN, SVGIG (reference sequence). The germline V and J ends were trimmed by 3 bases and 8 bases, with 7 bases remaining between them. There are 10 residues in the CDR3. This CDR3 reads CAWRKGGYTF. The CDR3 DNA follows: TGTGCCTGGAGAAAGGGGGGCTACACCTTC.

V gene TRBV14 combines with J gene TRBJ1-2; the D is unclear. The germline CDR1 and CDR2 sequences are SGHDN and FVKESK. The CDR3 extends over 12 amino acids. Trimming pared 8 bases from V and 4 bases from J, leaving 11 bases between. CDR3 bases: TGTGCCAGCGGCAGAGTTTCCTATGGCTACACCTTC. It encodes CASGRVSYGYTF.

This clone was detected once. The chain is built from TRBV7-2 and TRBJ2-1; no clear D. Germline-derived CDR1 and CDR2 are SGHTA and FQGNSA. There are 16 residues in the CDR3. V was clipped by 1 base and J by 7 bases, with 17 bases between them. CDR3 DNA: TGTGCCAGCAGCTTAGTAACCGGAAGGTCCAGGAATGAGCAGTTCTTC. Translation gives CASSLVTGRSRNEQFF. The whole variable domain, remainder taken from reference TRBV7-2 and TRBJ2-1, is GAGVSQSPSNKVTEKGKDVELRCDPISGHTALYWYRQSLGQGLEFLIYFQGNSAPDKSGLPSDRFSAERTGGSVSTLTIQRTQQEDSAVYLCASSLVTGRSRNEQFFGPGTRLTVL.

The V gene is TRBV5-5, the J gene TRBJ1-1; 8 bases are shared with TRBD1. J gave up 4 bases and V 2 bases, and 1 base lay outside the gene matches. Germline assignment: CDR1 SGHKS and CDR2 YYEKEE (reference sequence). The CDR3 runs 13 residues. In nucleotides, the CDR3 is TGTGCCAGCAGCTTTGGACAGGGCACTGAAGCTTTCTTT. This sequence encodes CASSFGQGTEAFF.

This clone came up a few times. The chain has TRBV11-2 and TRBJ2-4; D not resolved. Germline V lookup: CDR1 SGHAT, CDR2 FQNNGV. Trimming pared 1 base from V and 0 bases from J, leaving 4 bases between. The CDR3 sequence is 14 residues long. CDR3 in amino acids: CASSLALAKNIQYF. CDR3 sequence (DNA): TGTGCCAGCAGCTTAGCCCTAGCCAAAAACATTCAGTACTTC.

The V gene is TRBV27, the J gene TRBJ2-3, with D tentatively TRBD2 (6 bases). Germline values: CDR1 MNHEY, CDR2 SMNVEV (reference sequence). V was trimmed by 5 bases and J by 4 bases, leaving 10 bases between them. This CDR3 region has 13 residues. As DNA, the CDR3 is TGTGCCAGCAGTCCGGGCGGGGCAGATACGCAGTATTTT. It is translated as CASSPGGADTQYF.

The rearrangement joins TRBV9 to TRBJ1-3, with D possibly TRBD1 on 5 matching bases. The CDR3 is 16 residues long. Germline CDR1 is SGDLS and CDR2 is YYNGEE. V gave up 0 bases and J gave up 2 bases, with 12 bases separating them. CDR3 DNA: TGTGCCAGCAGCGTAGGTCCAGGGAGGGCTGGAAACACCATATATTTT. Its translation: CASSVGPGRAGNTIYF.

The chain carries TRBV4-3 and TRBJ2-3, with a weak D call TRBD2 (5 bases). Trimming took off 4 bases at V and 3 bases at J, with 17 bases between the two ends. Germline CDR1 is LGHNA and CDR2 is YSLEER. This CDR3 comprises 16 residues. CDR3 protein: CASSPGGSAGTDTQYF. DNA for the CDR3: TGCGCCAGCAGCCCCGGAGGTAGCGCTGGGACAGATACGCAGTATTTT.

This clone has a single count. A read error may produce the germline difference seen at one junction end. The rearrangement uses TRBV5-6 and TRBJ1-3, with 10 bases lining up with TRBD1. The germline V gene has CDR1 SGHDT and CDR2 YYEEEE. This CDR3 contains 17 residues. CDR3 bases: TGTGCCAGCAGCTTGCCGGGACAGGGGACCTCTGAAAACACCATATATTTT. Encoded protein: CASSLPGQGTSENTIYF.

The rearrangement links TRBV21-1 to TRBJ1-1; TRBD1, the table's D call, was not compared with the DNA. TRBV21-1 is deemed a pseudogene. This CDR3 region has 16 residues. The CDR3 DNA reads TGTGCCAGCAGCAAACCACGGACAGGGGGGGACACTGAAGCTTTCTTT. Translating it yields CASSKPRTGGDTEAFF.